Listed below are T cell receptor beta chains from one sample, sequenced in a study of T cells and copy number aberrations in small-cell lung cancer. Using immunoSEQ multiplex PCR, the repertoire was profiled, and TCRdb retains in-frame clones only, with some absent. The profile covers under 8,000 clones, with 75% to 85% appearing a single time and about 4.5% taken by the ten largest. The sequenced sample consisted of normal tissue next to the tumor. Receptors originate from a woman aged 45-65 years with small cell lung cancer. Each CDR3 is given with its conserved first and last residue. The order of the fields is D gene, V gene, clone size, J gene, CDR3 protein, CDR3 DNA. A D gene is named only where the DNA matches it firmly. The size of a clone is reported for some rows only, either as once, few or many, or as a class for expanded clones.

TRBD2,TRBV5-4,.,TRBJ2-3,CASSLGASGSTDTQYF,TGTGCCAGCAGCTTGGGTGCTAGCGGGAGCACAGATACGCAGTATTTT
.,TRBV21-1,.,TRBJ1-2,CASSKAPTGYGYTF,TGTGCCAGCAGCAAAGCGCCGACAGGGTATGGCTACACCTTC
.,TRBV9,few,TRBJ2-2,CASSVGGAAELFF,TGTGCCAGCAGCGTGGGGGGCGCGGCGGAGCTGTTTTTT
TRBD1,TRBV7-8,.,TRBJ2-5,CASSSPRDSSSGLRTQYF,TGTGCCAGCAGCTCGCCCCGGGACAGTTCCTCCGGCCTAAGGACCCAGTACTTC
.,TRBV29-1,.,TRBJ1-3,CSVEISSGNTIYF,TGCAGCGTTGAAATCAGCTCTGGAAACACCATATATTTT
TRBD1,TRBV15,.,TRBJ2-7,CATSTGTGYEQYF,TGTGCCACCAGCACCGGGACAGGGTACGAGCAGTACTTC
.,TRBV7-2,.,TRBJ1-2,CASSPSGRGADGYTF,TGTGCCAGCAGCCCGAGCGGCAGGGGAGCTGATGGCTACACCTTC
.,TRBV15,.,TRBJ2-7,CATSGGASYEQYF,TGTGCCACCAGCGGGGGCGCCTCCTACGAGCAGTACTTC
.,TRBV29-1,.,TRBJ1-4,CSAQPPGDGEKLFF,TGCAGCGCCCAACCTCCAGGGGACGGAGAAAAACTGTTTTTT
.,TRBV11-2,.,TRBJ2-7,CASSLAGFTYEQYF,TGTGCCAGCAGCTTAGCGGGGTTTACCTACGAGCAGTACTTC
.,TRBV18,.,TRBJ1-3,CAAGTGNTIYF,TGTGCCGCCGGGACCGGAAACACCATATATTTT
.,TRBV7-8,.,TRBJ1-1,CASSLGGGGTGRAFF,TGTGCCAGCAGCTTAGGGGGAGGGGGGACTGGTCGGGCTTTCTTT
TRBD2,TRBV29-1,.,TRBJ2-7,CSVSSGSFEQYF,TGCAGCGTTTCTAGCGGGAGTTTCGAGCAGTACTTC
TRBD1,TRBV5-1,.,TRBJ2-3,CASSLEGAQGKSTDTQYF,TGCGCCAGCAGCTTGGAAGGGGCACAGGGGAAGAGCACAGATACGCAGTATTTT
.,TRBV4-1,.,TRBJ2-7,CASSQVGSDSSYEQYF,TGCGCCAGCAGCCAAGTGGGGTCAGACAGCTCCTACGAGCAGTACTTC
.,TRBV4-2,.,TRBJ2-7,CASSQDRFQGPGRVNEQYF,TGTGCCAGCAGCCAAGATCGGTTCCAAGGTCCAGGTCGGGTCAACGAGCAGTACTTC
.,TRBV5-8,.,TRBJ1-1,CASSPLGPFTEAFF,TGTGCCAGCAGCCCCCTGGGACCATTCACTGAAGCTTTCTTT
.,TRBV7-9,.,TRBJ2-7,CASGVARYEQYF,TGTGCCAGCGGCGTAGCCAGATACGAGCAGTACTTC
TRBD2,TRBV5-1,.,TRBJ2-1,CASSYRLARNNEQFF,TGCGCCAGCAGCTACCGACTAGCGAGAAACAATGAGCAGTTCTTC
TRBD1,TRBV27,.,TRBJ1-1,CASTQTGSYTEAFF,TGTGCCAGCACCCAGACAGGGTCTTACACTGAAGCTTTCTTT
TRBD1,TRBV29-1,.,TRBJ2-3,CSVGGNTGGRGTDTQYF,TGCAGCGTGGGGGGGAATACAGGGGGCCGAGGCACAGATACGCAGTATTTT
TRBD2,TRBV7-2,.,TRBJ2-7,CASSLASGSTYEQYF,TGTGCCAGCAGCTTAGCAAGCGGGAGTACGTACGAGCAGTACTTC
TRBD1,TRBV6-1,.,TRBJ1-5,CASSEGGTVSQPQHF,TGTGCCAGCAGTGAAGGCGGGACAGTCAGTCAGCCCCAGCATTTT
.,TRBV29-1,once,TRBJ1-1,CSVEEDNFEAFF,TGCAGCGTTGAAGAGGACAACTTTGAAGCTTTCTTT
.,TRBV27,.,TRBJ2-2,CASSFVPLRELFF,TGTGCCAGCAGTTTTGTCCCCCTCCGGGAGCTGTTTTTT
.,TRBV5-6,.,TRBJ2-1,CASSTEGVSSYNEQFF,TGTGCCAGCAGCACTGAGGGGGTTAGCTCCTACAATGAGCAGTTCTTC
.,TRBV27,.,TRBJ1-1,CASSLWINGHSEAFF,TGTGCCAGCAGCCTGTGGATTAATGGACACTCTGAAGCTTTCTTT
TRBD2,TRBV6-1,few,TRBJ2-7,CASSVGGLAVPPYEQYF,TGTGCCAGCAGTGTCGGTGGACTAGCGGTCCCCCCATACGAGCAGTACTTC
.,TRBV30,.,TRBJ2-7,CAWQRKPSSYEQYF,TGTGCCTGGCAGAGAAAGCCGAGCTCCTACGAGCAGTACTTC
.,TRBV21-1,.,TRBJ2-1,CASSKGSANNEQFF,TGTGCCAGCAGCAAAGGCTCAGCCAACAATGAGCAGTTCTTC
.,TRBV19,.,TRBJ1-1,CASSIGPNTEAFF,TGTGCCAGTAGTATTGGACCGAACACTGAAGCTTTCTTT
.,TRBV7-9,.,TRBJ2-7,CASSSSHYEQYF,TGTGCCAGCAGCTCGAGTCACTACGAGCAGTACTTC
.,TRBV7-2,once,TRBJ2-2,CASSLKPGWELFF,TGTGCCAGCAGCTTAAAGCCGGGATGGGAGCTGTTTTTT
.,TRBV7-7,.,TRBJ2-7,CASSLIGGVGSEQYF,TGTGCTAGCAGCTTGATAGGCGGGGTGGGTTCGGAGCAGTACTTC
TRBD1,TRBV5-4,.,TRBJ2-7,CASNHVGPTGEPYEQYF,TGTGCCAGCAACCATGTGGGTCCGACAGGGGAACCCTACGAGCAGTACTTC
.,TRBV5-1,.,TRBJ1-1,CASSLAGGPATPEAFF,TGCGCCAGCAGCTTGGCCGGGGGGCCTGCCACTCCTGAAGCTTTCTTT
TRBD1,TRBV29-1,.,TRBJ1-2,CSVEEGQGYGYTF,TGCAGCGTTGAAGAGGGACAGGGTTATGGCTACACCTTC
.,TRBV7-8,.,TRBJ1-4,CASSSTVSNEKLFF,TGTGCCAGCAGCTCGACAGTTTCCAATGAAAAACTGTTTTTT
TRBD1,TRBV4-3,once,TRBJ2-6,CASSARDSHSGANVLTF,TGCGCCAGCAGCGCCCGGGACAGCCACTCTGGGGCCAACGTCCTGACTTTC
.,TRBV29-1,.,TRBJ2-7,CSVSPAEGEQYF,TGCAGCGTCTCCCCGGCGGAGGGCGAGCAGTACTTC
.,TRBV11-1,once,TRBJ1-2,CASSFGPGGYTF,TGTGCCAGCAGCTTTGGGCCCGGAGGCTACACCTTC
.,TRBV5-8,.,TRBJ1-1,CASRRQLNTEAFF,TGTGCCAGCAGACGACAGTTGAACACTGAAGCTTTCTTT
.,TRBV19,.,TRBJ1-4,CASSTRQVRDGEKLFF,TGTGCCAGTAGTACCCGACAGGTTCGGGATGGAGAAAAACTGTTTTTT
TRBD2,TRBV6-5,few,TRBJ2-7,CASSSSSSGRSSTRYF,TGTGCCAGCAGTTCATCTTCTAGCGGGAGGTCAAGCACGAGGTACTTC
.,TRBV20-1,.,TRBJ2-5,CSALFEETQYF,TGCAGTGCCCTGTTCGAGGAGACCCAGTACTTC
TRBD1,TRBV11-3,.,TRBJ1-3,CASSPGQGPGNTIYF,TGTGCCAGCAGCCCGGGACAGGGGCCTGGAAACACCATATATTTT
TRBD2,TRBV5-1,.,TRBJ2-7,CASSLEGLAGGKNEQYF,TGCGCCAGCAGCTTGGAGGGACTAGCGGGAGGAAAGAACGAGCAGTACTTC
.,TRBV7-2,.,TRBJ2-7,CASGFLGEQYF,TGTGCCAGCGGATTCCTCGGCGAGCAGTACTTC
.,TRBV7-2,large,TRBJ2-1,CASSLAAGANEQFF,TGTGCCAGCAGCTTAGCAGCGGGTGCCAATGAGCAGTTCTTC